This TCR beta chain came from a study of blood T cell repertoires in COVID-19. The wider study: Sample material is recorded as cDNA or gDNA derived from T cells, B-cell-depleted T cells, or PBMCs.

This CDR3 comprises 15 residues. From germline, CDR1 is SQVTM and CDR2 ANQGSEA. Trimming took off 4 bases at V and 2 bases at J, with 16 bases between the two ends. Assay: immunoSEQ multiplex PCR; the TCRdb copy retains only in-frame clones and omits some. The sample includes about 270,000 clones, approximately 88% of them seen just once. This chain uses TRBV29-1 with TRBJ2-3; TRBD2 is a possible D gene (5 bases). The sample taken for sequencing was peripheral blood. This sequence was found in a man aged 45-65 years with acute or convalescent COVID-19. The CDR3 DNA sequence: TGCAGCGTTGTTGGAGGCGCGCCCAACACAGATACGCAGTATTTT. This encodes CSVVGGAPNTDTQYF.